This entry lists 17 T cell receptor beta chains sequenced from one sample in a study of T cells in Graves' hyperthyroidism and ophthalmopathy. Amplification yielded TCR beta CDR3 regions, with RNA transcripts as the source. During a first-round RT-PCR of the TCR CDR3, the HTBI primer set was used. Using its own MiXCR run on the multiplex PCR reads, TCRdb lists one record per CDR3 protein. The table shows approximately 600,000 distinct CDR3 sequences, with under 20% occurring only once. Sequencing was done on a sample of blood. Every receptor here comes from a woman under 40 with Graves' hyperthyroidism.

This chain connects TRBV28 to TRBJ1-4, with D possibly matching TRBD1 (6 bases). Trimming took off 5 bases at V and 9 bases at J, with 22 bases between the two ends. CDR3 length: 16 residues. Germline V gene data show CDR1 as MDHEN and CDR2 as SYDVKM. DNA of the CDR3: TGTGCCAGCAGTACCCGGGGGGGGGGGCGCATCCAAAAACTGTTTTTT. Its translation: CASSTRGGGRIQKLFF.

This clonotype was detected ten times or more. CDR3 DNA: TGCGGAGCGGGGCGTAGCACAGATACGCAGTATTTT. Residues: CGAGRSTDTQYF. This chain links TRBV20-1 with TRBJ2-3; 7 nucleotides match TRBD2. In germline, CDR1 is DFQATT, CDR2 SNEGSKA (reference sequence). This CDR3 contains 12 residues.

This clonotype was detected many times. This chain connects TRBV6-5 to TRBJ2-7; 8 bases match TRBD2. The germline CDR1 and CDR2 sequences are MNHEY and SVGAGI. The CDR3 is 14 residues long. J lost 4 bases, V lost 2 bases, and 4 bases had no gene match. The CDR3 is CASSYAGGEYEQYF. The CDR3 DNA reads TGTGCCAGCAGTTACGCGGGGGGCGAGTACGAGCAGTACTTC.

This clonotype was seen at least ten times. The junction does not match germline at one end; this may be a read error. V usage is TRBV28 and J usage is TRBJ2-7; D remains unclear. Germline assignment: CDR1 MDHEN and CDR2 SYDVKM. This CDR3 comprises 11 residues. The CDR3 DNA sequence: TGTACCAGCAGTTTATCTTACGAGCAGTACTTC. Its protein is CTSSLSYEQYF.

This clonotype was counted many times. V is TRBV27 and J is TRBJ2-1; TRBD2 aligns across 15 bases. With 10 bases clipped from V and 5 bases from J, the junction kept 6 bases outside the gene matches. The CDR3 runs 15 residues. Germline V CDR1 and CDR2: MNHEY, SMNVEV (reference sequence). The CDR3 region is CATGLAGGPDNEQFF. For the CDR3, the DNA is TGTGCCACCGGACTAGCGGGAGGGCCCGACAATGAGCAGTTCTTC.

The V gene is TRBV7-2, the J gene TRBJ2-1; TRBD2 matches at 9 bases. V lost 1 base to trimming and J lost 0 bases; unmatched junction nucleotides: 7. Germline CDR1 and CDR2: SGHTA and FQGNSA. The length of the CDR3 is 18 residues. In DNA, the CDR3 is TGTGCCAGCAGCTTAGTCCACCTAGCGGGGAGCTCCTACAATGAGCAGTTCTTC. This sequence encodes CASSLVHLAGSSYNEQFF.

This clonotype came up many times. The CDR3 loop reads CASSIASGSNQPQHF. CDR3 nucleotide sequence: TGTGCCAGCAGTATCGCATCGGGAAGCAATCAGCCCCAGCATTTT. The V gene is TRBV28, the J gene TRBJ1-5, with no clear D. The CDR3 sequence is 15 residues long. Germline values: CDR1 MDHEN, CDR2 SYDVKM. Trimming cost V 5 bases and J 1 base, with 12 bases left between them.

In its sample, this clonotype was seen a few times. This chain uses TRBV7-2 with TRBJ2-1, with 9 bases matching TRBD2. Looked up from germline, CDR1 is SGHTA and CDR2 is FQGNSA. V was pared by 6 bases and J by 1 base, with 4 bases of the junction left unmatched. This CDR3 contains 15 residues. CDR3 loop: CASRPLAGSYNEQFF. In DNA, the CDR3 is TGTGCCAGCAGACCCCTAGCGGGGTCCTACAATGAGCAGTTCTTC.

The chain has TRBV20-1 and TRBJ2-7, with a possible D match to TRBD1 (5 bases). Trimming shortened V by 5 bases and J by 4 bases, and 12 bases separated the two germline ends. This CDR3 contains 12 residues. Germline V gene sequence: CDR1 DFQATT, CDR2 SNEGSKA (reference sequence). This CDR3 is CSAFLDSYEQYF. The CDR3 DNA reads as TGCAGTGCTTTTCTAGACAGTTACGAGCAGTACTTC.

This rearrangement joins TRBV29-1 to TRBJ1-5; tentatively, D is TRBD1 (5 bases). V lost 3 bases and J 7 bases, leaving 16 bases between the germline ends. The CDR3 is 14 amino acids. Germline lookup yields CDR1 SQVTM and CDR2 ANQGSEA. CDR3 DNA sequence: TGCAGCGTTGAGACAGCAGACCCCGGACAGCCCCAGCATTTT. Its protein is CSVETADPGQPQHF.

At least ten counts were recorded for this clonotype. The chain recombines TRBV2 with TRBJ2-7; D gene unclear. Trimming stripped 3 bases from V and 1 base from J, with 7 bases between. Per the germline V gene, CDR1 is SNHLY and CDR2 is FYNNEI. CDR3 length: 13 amino acids. The CDR3, as DNA: TGTGCCAGCAGTGAGCCCCCTTCCTACGAGCAGTACTTC. Amino acid sequence: CASSEPPSYEQYF.

The rearrangement joins TRBV28 to TRBJ2-7; D might be TRBD2 (5 bases). The V end lost 2 bases, the J end lost 4 bases, and 9 bases lay between the germline ends. In germline, CDR1 is MDHEN, CDR2 SYDVKM. CDR3 size: 13 residues. For the CDR3, the DNA is TGTGCCAGCAGTTTAATTCGGGGTTACGAGCAGTACTTC. Translating it yields CASSLIRGYEQYF.

This clonotype came up many times. The chain combines TRBV7-2 with TRBJ2-5, with D uncertain. The CDR3 extends over 14 amino acids. Deletions cut 4 bases from V and 4 bases from J, with 13 bases between. Germline CDR1 is SGHTA and CDR2 is FQGNSA. The CDR3 loop reads CASSYGLPPETQYF. The CDR3 region has the DNA TGTGCCAGCAGCTATGGGCTTCCCCCAGAGACCCAGTACTTC.

This clonotype was seen a few times. V usage is TRBV20-1 and J usage is TRBJ2-3; no clear D. CDR1 and CDR2 (germline): DFQATT, SNEGSKA (reference sequence). V shed 2 bases and J shed 0 bases, with 12 bases lying between them. The CDR3 totals 15 residues. This CDR3 is CSARHYSLSTDTQYF. The CDR3 nucleotides read TGCAGTGCTAGACACTACTCGCTTAGCACAGATACGCAGTATTTT.

This clonotype was seen ten or more times. The J gene is TRBJ1-5, the V gene TRBV9; possibly TRBD1 for D (5 bases). V dropped 3 bases and J dropped 5 bases, with 9 bases sitting between them. The CDR3 extends over 13 amino acids. Germline CDR1 is SGDLS and CDR2 is YYNGEE. This chain's CDR3 is CASSDQGYQPQHF. As DNA, the CDR3 is TGTGCCAGCAGCGACCAGGGATATCAGCCCCAGCATTTT.

In this sample, this clonotype turned up a few times. The J gene is TRBJ1-5, the V gene TRBV18; D is possibly TRBD1 (6 bases). Deletions cut 4 bases from V and 0 bases from J, with 13 bases between. The CDR3 covers 16 residues. Germline values: CDR1 KGHSH, CDR2 LQKENI. The CDR3 spells CASSLQGPYSNQPQHF. The CDR3 DNA is TGTGCCAGCTCACTACAGGGTCCCTATAGCAATCAGCCCCAGCATTTT.

This clonotype was counted at least ten times. The chain recombines TRBV7-8 with TRBJ2-7; 7 bases line up with TRBD2. The CDR3 is made up of 16 amino acids. V lost 0 bases and J lost 2; bases outside the gene matches: 7. Germline loops: CDR1 SGHVS, CDR2 FQNEAQ. The CDR3 nucleotides are TGTGCCAGCAGCTTAGCGGCCTGGGAGGGCCCCTACGAGCAGTACTTC. It is translated as CASSLAAWEGPYEQYF.